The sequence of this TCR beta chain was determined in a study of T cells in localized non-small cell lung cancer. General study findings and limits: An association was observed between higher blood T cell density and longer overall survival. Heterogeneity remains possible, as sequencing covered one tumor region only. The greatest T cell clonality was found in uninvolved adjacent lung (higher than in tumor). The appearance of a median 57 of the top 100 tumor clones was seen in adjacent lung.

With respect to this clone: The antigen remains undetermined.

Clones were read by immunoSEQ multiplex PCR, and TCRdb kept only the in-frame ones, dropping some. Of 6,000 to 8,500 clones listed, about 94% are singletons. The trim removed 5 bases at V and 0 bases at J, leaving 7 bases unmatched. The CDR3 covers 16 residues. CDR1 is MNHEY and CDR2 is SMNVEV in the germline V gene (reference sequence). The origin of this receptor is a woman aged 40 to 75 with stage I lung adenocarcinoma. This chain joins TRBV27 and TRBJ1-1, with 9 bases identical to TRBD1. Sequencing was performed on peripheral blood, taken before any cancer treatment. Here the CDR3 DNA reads TGTGCCAGCAGTCCAGACAGGGGGTTGATGAACACTGAAGCTTTCTTT. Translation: CASSPDRGLMNTEAFF.